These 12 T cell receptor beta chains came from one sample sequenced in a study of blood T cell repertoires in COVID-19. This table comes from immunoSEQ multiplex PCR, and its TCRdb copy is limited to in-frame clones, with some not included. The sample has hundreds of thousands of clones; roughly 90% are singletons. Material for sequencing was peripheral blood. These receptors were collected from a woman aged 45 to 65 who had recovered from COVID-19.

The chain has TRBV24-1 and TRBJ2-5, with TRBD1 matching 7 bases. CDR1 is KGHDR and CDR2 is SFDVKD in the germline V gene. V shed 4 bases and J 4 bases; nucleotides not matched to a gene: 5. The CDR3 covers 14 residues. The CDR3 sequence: CATSETGNGETQYF. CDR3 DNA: TGTGCCACCAGTGAGACAGGGAACGGAGAGACCCAGTACTTC.

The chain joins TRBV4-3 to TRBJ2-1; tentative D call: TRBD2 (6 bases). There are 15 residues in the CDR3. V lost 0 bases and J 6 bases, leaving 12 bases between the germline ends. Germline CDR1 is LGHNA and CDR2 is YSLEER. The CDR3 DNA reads TGCGCCAGCAGCCAAGAGTGGCGGGGTATCAATGAGCAGTTCTTC. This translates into CASSQEWRGINEQFF.

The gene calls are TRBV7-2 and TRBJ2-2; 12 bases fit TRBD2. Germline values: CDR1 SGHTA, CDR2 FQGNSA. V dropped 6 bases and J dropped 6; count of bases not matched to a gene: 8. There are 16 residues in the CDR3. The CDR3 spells CASRTTSGSGSGELFF. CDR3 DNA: TGTGCCAGCAGGACGACTAGCGGGAGTGGTTCCGGGGAGCTGTTTTTT.

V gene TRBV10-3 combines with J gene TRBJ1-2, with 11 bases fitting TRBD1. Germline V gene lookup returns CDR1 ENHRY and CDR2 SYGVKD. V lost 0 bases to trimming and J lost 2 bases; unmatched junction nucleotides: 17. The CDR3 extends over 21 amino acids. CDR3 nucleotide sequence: TGTGCCATCAGTGAGTCCATAATATCCTTGCGTCGGGACAGGGGGAACTATGGCTACACCTTC. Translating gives CAISESIISLRRDRGNYGYTF.

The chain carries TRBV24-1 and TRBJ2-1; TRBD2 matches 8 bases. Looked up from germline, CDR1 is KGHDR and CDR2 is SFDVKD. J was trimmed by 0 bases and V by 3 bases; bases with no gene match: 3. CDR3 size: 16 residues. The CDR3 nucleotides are TGTGCCACCAGTGATCCTAGCGGGTTCTCCTACAATGAGCAGTTCTTC. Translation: CATSDPSGFSYNEQFF.

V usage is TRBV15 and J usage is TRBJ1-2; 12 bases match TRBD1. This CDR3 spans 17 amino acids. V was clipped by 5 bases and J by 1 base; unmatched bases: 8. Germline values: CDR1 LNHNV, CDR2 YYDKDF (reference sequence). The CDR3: CATSGRDRGQGNYGYTF. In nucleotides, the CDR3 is TGTGCCACCAGCGGCCGGGACAGGGGGCAGGGTAACTATGGCTACACCTTC.

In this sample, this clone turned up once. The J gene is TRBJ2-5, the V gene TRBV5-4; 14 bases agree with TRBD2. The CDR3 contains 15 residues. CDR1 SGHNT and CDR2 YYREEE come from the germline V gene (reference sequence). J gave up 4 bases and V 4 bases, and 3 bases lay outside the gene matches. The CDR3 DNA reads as TGTGCCAGCAGCACTGGACTAGCGGGGGGAGAGACCCAGTACTTC. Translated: CASSTGLAGGETQYF.

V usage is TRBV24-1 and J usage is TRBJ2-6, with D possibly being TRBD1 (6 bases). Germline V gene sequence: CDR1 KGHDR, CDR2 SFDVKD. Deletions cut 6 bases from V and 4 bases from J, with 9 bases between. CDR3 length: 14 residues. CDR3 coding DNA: TGTGCCACCAGTTTAGGGACAGGGGCCAACGTCCTGACTTTC. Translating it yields CATSLGTGANVLTF.

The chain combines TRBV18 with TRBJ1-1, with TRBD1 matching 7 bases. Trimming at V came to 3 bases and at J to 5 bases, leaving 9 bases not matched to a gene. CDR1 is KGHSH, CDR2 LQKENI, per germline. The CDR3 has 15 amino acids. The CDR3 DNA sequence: TGTGCCAGCTCACCGATGACAGGGTGGGGGACTGAAGCTTTCTTT. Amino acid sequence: CASSPMTGWGTEAFF.

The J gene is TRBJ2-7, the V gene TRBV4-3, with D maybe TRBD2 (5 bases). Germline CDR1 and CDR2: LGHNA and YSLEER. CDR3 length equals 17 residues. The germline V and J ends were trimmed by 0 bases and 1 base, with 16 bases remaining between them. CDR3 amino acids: CASSQEQSEGASYEQYF. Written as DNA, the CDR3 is TGCGCCAGCAGCCAAGAACAAAGCGAGGGAGCGTCCTACGAGCAGTACTTC.

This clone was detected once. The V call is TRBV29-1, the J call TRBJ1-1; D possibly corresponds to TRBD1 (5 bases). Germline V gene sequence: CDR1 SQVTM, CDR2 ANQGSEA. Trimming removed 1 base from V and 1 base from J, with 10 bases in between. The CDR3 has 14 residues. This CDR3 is CSVEGVTGNTEAFF. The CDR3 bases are TGCAGCGTTGAAGGGGTCACAGGGAACACTGAAGCTTTCTTT.

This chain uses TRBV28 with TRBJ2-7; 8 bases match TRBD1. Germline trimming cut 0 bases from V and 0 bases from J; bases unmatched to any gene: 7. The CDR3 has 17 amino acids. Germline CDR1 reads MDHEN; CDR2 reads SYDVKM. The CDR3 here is CASSLWSRDRSSYEQYF. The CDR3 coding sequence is TGTGCCAGCAGTTTATGGTCTCGGGACAGGTCCTCCTACGAGCAGTACTTC.